This T cell receptor (beta chain) is drawn from a study of T cells in Graves' hyperthyroidism and ophthalmopathy. With 0 bases removed from V and 2 bases from J, the gap between germline ends came to 13 bases. The CDR3 is 15 amino acids. Per the germline V gene, CDR1 is DFQATT and CDR2 is SNEGSKA (reference sequence). This clonotype was picked up a small number of times. TCR beta CDR3 region amplification was performed from RNA transcripts. TCR CDR3 underwent first-round RT-PCR with the HTBI primer set. TCRdb independently ran MiXCR on the multiplex PCR reads; one entry per CDR3 protein. The sample includes under 350,000 distinct CDR3 sequences, over 15% of them seen just once.

The source of this sequence is a woman aged 60-70 years with Graves' ophthalmopathy. V and J are TRBV20-1 and TRBJ1-2; the D gene is possibly TRBD1 (6 bases). Specimen: blood. CDR3: CSARDKETGNYGYTF. CDR3 sequence (DNA): TGCAGTGCTAGAGACAAAGAGACAGGAAACTATGGCTACACCTTC.